This is a list of T cell receptor beta chains from one sample in a study of OX40 agonist ivuxolimab in advanced cancers. The data were produced by immunoSEQ multiplex PCR, yet TCRdb's version contains in-frame clones alone and is incomplete. Here the sample spans roughly 87,000 clones, just over 90% being singletons. The sample here was CD4+ or CD8+ T cells sorted from blood, taken in a trial of the OX40 agonist ivuxolimab. All receptors come from an adult with an advanced solid tumor such as melanoma, head and neck, liver or kidney cancer. CDR3s include the opening cysteine and the closing phenylalanine or tryptophan. D genes are given only for firm matches. Not all rows give a size; the values are once, few, many and, for expanded clones, a class.

clone_size	v_call	cdr3_length	d_call	j_call	cdr3_aa	cdr3_nt
.	TRBV28	15	TRBD1	TRBJ2-3	CASSPTGALTDTQYF	TGTGCCAGCAGCCCGACAGGGGCCCTCACAGATACGCAGTATTTT
.	TRBV5-1	15	TRBD1	TRBJ1-1	CASSLAGQGNTEAFF	TGCGCCAGCAGCTTGGCGGGACAGGGAAACACTGAAGCTTTCTTT
.	TRBV10-3	13	.	TRBJ2-5	CAISEGDGETQYF	TGTGCCATCAGTGAGGGGGACGGGGAGACCCAGTACTTC
.	TRBV4-3	17	TRBD2	TRBJ2-7	CASSYSYSSGNSYEQYF	TGCGCCAGCAGCTATAGTTATTCTAGCGGGAACTCCTACGAGCAGTACTTC
.	TRBV7-2	13	.	TRBJ1-5	CASSPQGYQPQHF	TGTGCCAGCAGCCCACAGGGATATCAGCCCCAGCATTTT
.	TRBV5-1	14	.	TRBJ2-5	CASSQGQVQETQYF	TGCGCCAGCAGCCAGGGTCAGGTTCAAGAGACCCAGTACTTC
.	TRBV6-5	12	.	TRBJ1-2	CASSYLSYGYTF	TGTGCCAGCAGTTACTTAAGCTATGGCTACACCTTC
.	TRBV30	15	.	TRBJ2-3	CAWSRVAVSTDTQYF	TGTGCCTGGAGTAGGGTAGCGGTAAGCACAGATACGCAGTATTTT
once	TRBV6-5	12	.	TRBJ1-1	CASSEAGSEAFF	TGTGCCAGCAGTGAAGCAGGGTCTGAAGCTTTCTTT
.	TRBV9	12	.	TRBJ2-1	CASSISEDEQFF	TGTGCCAGCAGCATTAGTGAGGATGAGCAGTTCTTC
.	TRBV5-4	12	.	TRBJ1-2	CASSDPGYGYTF	TGTGCCAGCAGCGACCCGGGGTATGGCTACACCTTC
.	TRBV30	13	TRBD2	TRBJ2-7	CAWARRGGLEQYF	TGTGCCTGGGCGCGACGGGGGGGCCTCGAGCAGTACTTC
.	TRBV6-1	14	.	TRBJ1-4	CASSEVGRKEKLFF	TGTGCCAGCAGTGAGGTTGGGAGGAAAGAAAAACTGTTTTTT
once	TRBV27	14	TRBD1	TRBJ2-7	CASRRTGPSYEQYF	TGTGCCAGCAGGCGGACAGGGCCTTCCTACGAGCAGTACTTC
.	TRBV19	15	TRBD1	TRBJ1-2	CASSRLQGTAVDYTF	TGTGCCAGTAGTCGACTACAGGGGACGGCGGTGGACTACACCTTC
once	TRBV7-2	15	TRBD1	TRBJ2-7	CASTLRDRVSYEQYF	TGTGCCAGCACCTTACGGGACAGGGTCTCCTACGAGCAGTACTTC
few	TRBV7-2	16	TRBD2	TRBJ2-1	CASSLMVLAGTNEQFF	TGTGCCAGCAGCTTAATGGTCCTAGCGGGAACCAATGAGCAGTTCTTC
.	TRBV6-5	16	.	TRBJ2-3	CASSYSTVASTDTQYF	TGTGCCAGCAGTTACTCGACCGTCGCAAGCACAGATACGCAGTATTTT
once	TRBV28	12	.	TRBJ2-7	CASSLHGYEQYF	TGTGCCAGCAGTTTACATGGTTACGAGCAGTACTTC
.	TRBV4-2	16	TRBD1	TRBJ1-2	CASSQGTGQGYYGYTF	TGTGCCAGCAGCCAGGGTACTGGACAGGGGTACTATGGCTACACCTTC
once	TRBV19	13	.	TRBJ2-3	CASSPGPPDTQYF	TGTGCCAGTAGTCCAGGTCCTCCAGATACGCAGTATTTT
.	TRBV5-4	13	TRBD1	TRBJ2-7	CASSARGPYEQYF	TGTGCCAGCAGCGCCAGGGGGCCCTACGAGCAGTACTTC
.	TRBV5-1	18	TRBD1	TRBJ1-1	CASSLALSPGGKDTEAFF	TGCGCCAGCAGCTTGGCCCTGTCGCCAGGGGGCAAGGACACTGAAGCTTTCTTT
.	TRBV29-1	14	TRBD2	TRBJ2-1	CSVETSGGVNEQFF	TGCAGCGTCGAGACTAGCGGGGGGGTAAATGAGCAGTTCTTC
.	TRBV2	15	.	TRBJ1-4	CASSEAMAGNEKLFF	TGTGCCAGCAGTGAAGCGATGGCCGGTAATGAAAAACTGTTTTTT
.	TRBV28	14	TRBD1	TRBJ1-1	CASSLGQGNTEAFF	TGTGCCAGCAGTCTCGGACAGGGGAACACTGAAGCTTTCTTT
.	TRBV4-2	16	.	TRBJ2-1	CASSQDLVPQLAKQFF	TGTGCCAGCAGCCAAGATCTAGTCCCCCAGCTGGCTAAGCAGTTCTTC
.	TRBV11-2	16	TRBD2	TRBJ2-3	CASRPPGLASTDTQYF	TGTGCCAGCAGACCCCCGGGACTAGCAAGCACAGATACGCAGTATTTT
.	TRBV6-1	15	.	TRBJ1-4	CASSDKYHGNEKLFF	TGTGCCAGCAGCGATAAGTATCACGGTAATGAAAAACTGTTTTTT
.	TRBV18	15	.	TRBJ1-2	CASSPSGRAFYGYTF	TGTGCCAGCTCACCAAGTGGCAGGGCCTTCTATGGCTACACCTTC
.	TRBV5-8	15	.	TRBJ1-5	CASSHGQLYNQPQHF	TGTGCCAGCAGCCACGGACAGTTATACAATCAGCCCCAGCATTTT
.	TRBV25-1	15	.	TRBJ2-7	CASSRLGTVSYEQYF	TGTGCCAGCAGTAGACTCGGGACGGTCTCCTACGAGCAGTACTTC
.	TRBV27	18	TRBD1	TRBJ2-3	CASSRDRAAVSLGDTQYF	TGTGCCAGCAGTAGGGACAGGGCAGCGGTTTCCCTGGGAGATACGCAGTATTTT
once	TRBV15	15	TRBD2	TRBJ2-7	CATSIRLAGGYEQYF	TGTGCCACCAGCATCCGACTAGCGGGAGGCTACGAGCAGTACTTC
.	TRBV27	14	.	TRBJ1-4	CASSLSQRNEKLFF	TGTGCCAGCAGTTTATCGCAACGAAATGAAAAACTGTTTTTT
.	TRBV28	15	.	TRBJ2-7	CASRPGPDPSYEQYF	TGTGCCAGCAGACCGGGACCGGACCCTTCCTACGAGCAGTACTTC
.	TRBV11-3	15	.	TRBJ2-2	CASSSPEENTGELFF	TGTGCCAGCAGCTCCCCAGAGGAAAACACCGGGGAGCTGTTTTTT
.	TRBV5-4	16	TRBD2	TRBJ2-3	CASSFRRTSDPDTQYF	TGTGCCAGCAGCTTTAGGCGTACTAGCGACCCAGATACGCAGTATTTT
.	TRBV18	14	.	TRBJ2-7	CASSPPAQTYEQYF	TGTGCCAGCTCACCACCGGCACAAACCTACGAGCAGTACTTC
.	TRBV7-3	15	TRBD2	TRBJ2-3	CASSGSLAGADTQYF	TGTGCCAGCAGTGGATCTCTAGCGGGGGCAGATACGCAGTATTTT
.	TRBV19	16	.	TRBJ1-4	CASSAVVWATNEKLFF	TGTGCCAGTAGTGCCGTAGTGTGGGCAACTAATGAAAAACTGTTTTTT
.	TRBV5-1	15	TRBD1	TRBJ2-2	CASGEQGWDTGELFF	TGCGCCAGCGGAGAACAGGGGTGGGACACCGGGGAGCTGTTTTTT
.	TRBV29-1	12	.	TRBJ1-4	CSVLKEDEKLFF	TGCAGCGTTCTGAAAGAGGATGAAAAACTGTTTTTT
.	TRBV9	14	.	TRBJ1-4	CASSSRATNEKLFF	TGTGCCAGCAGCTCCAGAGCAACTAATGAAAAACTGTTTTTT
.	TRBV5-1	13	TRBD1	TRBJ2-5	CASSFGQGETQYF	TGCGCCAGCAGCTTTGGACAGGGAGAGACCCAGTACTTC
.	TRBV9	13	TRBD1	TRBJ1-2	CASSVGTGDGYTF	TGTGCCAGCAGCGTAGGGACAGGGGATGGCTACACCTTC
.	TRBV19	13	.	TRBJ2-1	CASSIGLYNEQFF	TGTGCCAGTAGTATTGGCCTATACAATGAGCAGTTCTTC
.	TRBV5-1	13	.	TRBJ1-1	CASREGEETEAFF	TGCGCCAGCCGGGAGGGGGAGGAAACTGAAGCTTTCTTT
.	TRBV30	15	.	TRBJ1-6	CAWSVIWVSDSPLHF	TGTGCCTGGAGTGTAATCTGGGTTTCGGATTCACCCCTCCACTTT
.	TRBV5-1	16	.	TRBJ2-3	CASSLPVGDRTDTQYF	TGCGCCAGCAGCCTACCGGTGGGGGATCGCACAGATACGCAGTATTTT